These T cell receptor beta chains were read from a single sample in a study of neurological immune-mediated disorders. TCRdb recomputed calls from the 5' RACE reads with MiXCR, one row per CDR3 protein. The data show about 92,000 distinct CDR3 sequences, under 4.5% seen once. Sequencing was done on a sample of PBMCs. Receptor source: a woman in her 50s with multiple sclerosis. CDR3s include the opening cysteine and the closing phenylalanine or tryptophan. D genes are given only for firm matches. The size of a clone is reported for some rows only, either as once, few or many, or as a class for expanded clones.

V	size	J	D	DNA	CDR3
TRBV5-1	many	TRBJ2-1	-	TGCGCCAGCAGCTTGGCCGCTTGGGGGAGTAATGAGCAGTTCTTC	CASSLAAWGSNEQFF
TRBV5-1	many	TRBJ2-3	-	TGCGCCAGCAGCTTGATGGGGGGGCGGACAGATACGCAGTATTTT	CASSLMGGRTDTQYF
TRBV4-3	many	TRBJ2-2	TRBD1	TGCGCCAGCAGCCAAGCGGCCCGAGGACAGGTGAACACCGGGGAGCTGTTTTTT	CASSQAARGQVNTGELFF
TRBV7-2	-	TRBJ2-3	TRBD2	TGTGCCAGCAGCCTTGGACTAGCGGGGGGCCAGACGCAGTATTTT	CASSLGLAGGQTQYF
TRBV3-1	many	TRBJ2-7	TRBD2	TGTGCCAGCAGCCCGGGAGGGACTAGCCCCTCCTACGAGCAGTACTTC	CASSPGGTSPSYEQYF
TRBV5-1	many	TRBJ2-3	TRBD1	TGCGCCAGCAGCTCCTACAGGGGGCAAGTGGAGACAGATACGCAGTATTTT	CASSSYRGQVETDTQYF
TRBV7-2	few	TRBJ2-7	-	TGTGCCAGCAGCTTAGACCGGGGCGTGAGGTACGAGCAGTACTTC	CASSLDRGVRYEQYF
TRBV6-2/TRBV6-3	few	TRBJ1-1	TRBD1	TGTGCCAGCAGATACCGGGACAGGGTAACTGAAGCTTTCTTT	CASRYRDRVTEAFF
TRBV12-3/TRBV12-4	many	TRBJ1-1	-	TGTGCCAGCAGTTTAGCCGGCATCCGAGAAGCTTTCTTT	CASSLAGIREAFF
TRBV5-1	many	TRBJ2-7	TRBD1	TGCGCCAGCAGGCAAGAGGGACAGAAATACGAGCAGTACTTC	CASRQEGQKYEQYF
TRBV20-1	many	TRBJ2-4	-	TGCAGTGCTAGAGATAGGCCCGGTTCCAAAAACATTCAGTACTTC	CSARDRPGSKNIQYF
TRBV12-3/TRBV12-4	many	TRBJ1-5	-	TGTGCCAGCAGTAAACAGGGTTTCCAGCCCCAGCATTTT	CASSKQGFQPQHF
TRBV7-6	few	TRBJ1-2	-	TGTGCCAGCAGCTTAACACCTGAGGGCTATGGCTACACCTTC	CASSLTPEGYGYTF
TRBV9	many	TRBJ2-3	-	TGTGCCAGCAGCGTAGCGGGGGGGGCAGGGGGCTCAGATACGCAGTATTTT	CASSVAGGAGGSDTQYF
TRBV20-1	many	TRBJ2-3	-	TGCAGTGCTAGAGAGGTCTCGTTGGATACGCAGTATTTT	CSAREVSLDTQYF
TRBV14	many	TRBJ2-1	-	TGTGCCAGCAGCCGCGGGGACGGACAGACCTACAATGAGCAGTTCTTC	CASSRGDGQTYNEQFF
TRBV5-6	many	TRBJ2-7	TRBD1	TGTGCCAGCAGCTTGAAGACAGGGTTCCACGAGCAGTACTTC	CASSLKTGFHEQYF
TRBV6-1	many	TRBJ2-1	TRBD1	TGTGCCAGCAGTGCTGCTCCTGGGGACAGTTTCTACAATGAGCAGTTCTTC	CASSAAPGDSFYNEQFF
TRBV4-1	many	TRBJ2-3	-	TGCGCCAGCAGCCATAAGGTTGTTGGTAGCACAGATACGCAGTATTTT	CASSHKVVGSTDTQYF
TRBV7-2	many	TRBJ1-1	-	TGTGCCAGCAGCTTAGTTCCGCTGAACACTGAAGCTTTCTTT	CASSLVPLNTEAFF
TRBV3-1	many	TRBJ1-2	TRBD1	TGTGCCAGCAGCCGTCGGGACAGCTACTATGGCTACACCTTC	CASSRRDSYYGYTF
TRBV4-1	many	TRBJ2-5	-	TGCGCCAGCAGTGTCGACAATCAAGAGACCCAGTACTTC	CASSVDNQETQYF
TRBV7-2	many	TRBJ2-5	TRBD2	TGTGCCAGCAGCTTATTTGGGCTAGCGGGGGCCTTGGAGACCCAGTACTTC	CASSLFGLAGALETQYF
TRBV7-3	many	TRBJ2-2	TRBD2	TGTGCCAGCAGTTTACTAGCGGGGCTCACCGGGGAGCTGTTTTTT	CASSLLAGLTGELFF
TRBV5-5	many	TRBJ2-3	TRBD1	TGTGCCAGCAGCTTTGAACAGGGGGCTGTAGATACGCAGTATTTT	CASSFEQGAVDTQYF
TRBV7-2	many	TRBJ1-2	-	TGTGCCAGCAGCCCCCGAATGGGTTTAGGGCTAGCTAACTATGGCTACACCTTC	CASSPRMGLGLANYGYTF
TRBV24-1	many	TRBJ2-1	-	TGTGCCACCAGTGATTTCTATAACAATGAGCAGTTCTTC	CATSDFYNNEQFF
TRBV20-1	many	TRBJ2-1	TRBD2	TGCAGTGCTAGAGATCCTAGCGGGGGGGCCTCTTACAATGAGCAGTTCTTC	CSARDPSGGASYNEQFF
TRBV4-1	many	TRBJ2-2	TRBD1	TGCGCCAGCAGAGGACAGGGGGGATCCGGGGAGCTGTTTTTT	CASRGQGGSGELFF
TRBV7-6	many	TRBJ2-4	TRBD2	TGTGCCAGCAGCCCCCAATCGGGACTAGCGGGGGGGCTGGCCAAAAACATTCAGTACTTC	CASSPQSGLAGGLAKNIQYF
TRBV20-1	many	TRBJ2-3	-	TGCAGTGCCAACTCCGGGACAAACACAGATACGCAGTATTTT	CSANSGTNTDTQYF
TRBV7-3	many	TRBJ1-1	TRBD1	TGTGCCAGCAGCACGAGGACAGGGGGGACTGAAGCTTTCTTT	CASSTRTGGTEAFF
TRBV11-2	many	TRBJ2-1	TRBD2	TGTGCCAGCAGCTCGTCACTAGCGGGGGCCTACAATGAGCAGTTCTTC	CASSSSLAGAYNEQFF
TRBV20-1	many	TRBJ2-5	-	TGCAGTGCTAGAGATCTTGAAAGTTCCCAAGAGACCCAGTACTTC	CSARDLESSQETQYF
TRBV20-1	many	TRBJ2-7	-	TGCAGTGCTAGAGAACGGGGCTCCTACGAGCAGTACTTC	CSARERGSYEQYF
TRBV25-1	many	TRBJ1-2	TRBD1	TGTGCCAGCAGTGTTGCCATGGACAGGGGTAACTATGGCTACACCTTC	CASSVAMDRGNYGYTF
TRBV4-3	few	TRBJ1-2	-	TGCGCCAGCAGCCAAGAGGGGAGAAGGTCCCTCTATGGCTACACCTTC	CASSQEGRRSLYGYTF
TRBV20-1	many	TRBJ1-5	-	TGCAGTGCTAGAGTAGGGAACAGCAATCAGCCCCAGCATTTT	CSARVGNSNQPQHF
TRBV29-1	-	TRBJ2-3	-	TGCAGCGTTGGGGGTGCGGGGCAGGCAGATACGCAGTATTTT	CSVGGAGQADTQYF
TRBV5-6	many	TRBJ1-5	TRBD1	TGTGCCAGCAGTCGTCACGCCAGGGGGAACTATCAGCCCCAGCATTTT	CASSRHARGNYQPQHF
TRBV6-2/TRBV6-3	many	TRBJ2-1	TRBD2	TGTGCCAGCAGTTTCCACTTAGCGGGGAAGTACAATGAGCAGTTCTTC	CASSFHLAGKYNEQFF
TRBV10-3	many	TRBJ2-7	-	TGTGCCGCAGGAGGAGGACAGCTCTACGAGCAGTACTTC	CAAGGGQLYEQYF
TRBV7-6	few	TRBJ2-7	-	TGTGCCAGCAGCAAACAGGACACAGGGTTCTACGAGCAGTACTTC	CASSKQDTGFYEQYF
TRBV28	many	TRBJ1-1	-	TGTGCCAGCAGATGGGGAAACACTGAAGCTTTCTTT	CASRWGNTEAFF